Below are 11 T cell receptor beta chains sequenced from a single sample in a study of cytomegalovirus exposure and HLA in healthy donors. Use of 60 Vbeta and 13 Jbeta primers characterized the PCR. The protocol was immunoSEQ multiplex PCR, while the TCRdb copy is restricted to in-frame clones and leaves out a portion. The sample has some 140,000 clones, roughly 83% seen once. Specimen: PBMCs. The receptors were sampled from a man younger than 40 in good health and CMV-seropositive.

This clone was detected only once. V usage is TRBV5-6 and J usage is TRBJ2-2, with 8 bases that match TRBD2. With V trimmed by 0 bases and J by 5 bases, 3 bases remained unmatched. The CDR3 contains 15 residues. Germline V gene lookup returns CDR1 SGHDT and CDR2 YYEEEE. DNA of the CDR3: TGTGCCAGCAGCTTGGTTGCGGGAGGTACCGGGGAGCTGTTTTTT. This encodes CASSLVAGGTGELFF.

V and J are TRBV5-4 and TRBJ2-6; no clear D gene. Per the germline V gene, CDR1 is SGHNT and CDR2 is YYREEE (reference sequence). V was pared by 1 base and J by 0 bases, with 8 bases between. This CDR3 comprises 16 residues. CDR3 sequence reads: CASSLYASSGANVLTF. The CDR3 DNA follows: TGTGCCAGCAGCTTGTATGCGAGCTCTGGGGCCAACGTCCTGACTTTC.

This rearrangement joins TRBV2 to TRBJ2-3; 8 bases are shared with TRBD2. CDR1 SNHLY and CDR2 FYNNEI come from the germline V gene. The CDR3 totals 15 residues. Trimming cost V 6 bases and J 2 bases; bases outside gene matches: 7. The CDR3 coding sequence is TGTGCCAGCAGGAGGACTAGCCGGGACACAGATACGCAGTATTTT. Protein sequence: CASRRTSRDTDTQYF.

This clone was recorded a few times. V usage is TRBV2 and J usage is TRBJ2-7; D not resolved. The J call is uncertain, as TRBJ2-5 better fits the DNA end. The germline V gene has CDR1 SNHLY and CDR2 FYNNEI. The CDR3 spans 14 residues. CDR3 residues: CASSLISSQETQYF. DNA of the CDR3: TGTGCCAGCAGTTTAATTAGCAGTCAAGAGACCCAGTACTTC.

This clone was seen a handful of times. The chain has TRBV10-2 and TRBJ2-7; 7 nucleotides agree with TRBD2. From germline, CDR1 is WSHSY and CDR2 SAAADI. The CDR3 runs to 16 residues. V dropped 4 bases and J dropped 0; count of bases not matched to a gene: 9. CDR3 protein: CASSGTEAGDSYEQYF. For the CDR3, the DNA is TGCGCCAGCAGTGGGACCGAGGCGGGGGACTCCTACGAGCAGTACTTC.

V is TRBV10-3 and J is TRBJ2-7; D possibly corresponds to TRBD1 (5 bases). V was trimmed by 3 bases and J by 2 bases, leaving 14 bases between them. CDR1 and CDR2 (germline): ENHRY, SYGVKD. The CDR3 has 15 residues. DNA of the CDR3: TGTGCCATCAGTGATACACAGGATAAGACCTACGAGCAGTACTTC. Translated, it gives CAISDTQDKTYEQYF.

There are a few counts of this clone. The chain combines TRBV4-1 with TRBJ2-4; 12 bases are shared with TRBD1. J lost 0 bases, V lost 4 bases, and 10 bases had no gene match. The CDR3 sequence is 19 residues long. Germline-derived CDR1 and CDR2 are MGHRA and YSYEKL. CDR3: CASSPGQGAPSVAKNIQYF. The CDR3 coding sequence is TGCGCCAGCAGCCCGGGACAGGGGGCCCCTTCTGTAGCCAAAAACATTCAGTACTTC.

This sequence joins TRBV5-8 and TRBJ2-7; 9 nucleotides match TRBD1. V dropped 0 bases and J dropped 3; count of bases not matched to a gene: 4. Germline lookup yields CDR1 SGHTS and CDR2 YDEGEE. This CDR3 is built from 15 residues. CDR3 sequence reads: CASSLARTGDYEQYF. CDR3 nucleotide sequence: TGTGCCAGCAGCTTGGCTAGGACAGGGGACTACGAGCAGTACTTC.

The J gene is TRBJ2-7, the V gene TRBV7-2; the D is unclear. CDR1 SGHTA and CDR2 FQGNSA come from the germline V gene. This CDR3 spans 11 amino acids. Trimming took off 3 bases at V and 3 bases at J, with 3 bases between the two ends. The CDR3 protein is CASSLYYEQYF. CDR3 in DNA: TGTGCCAGCAGCTTGTACTACGAGCAGTACTTC.

The rearrangement uses TRBV18 and TRBJ1-1; perhaps TRBD1 as D (6 bases). The CDR3 is 13 amino acids. The V gene's germline CDR1 is KGHSH and CDR2 LQKENI. V shed 7 bases and J shed 7 bases, with 16 bases lying between them. CDR3 sequence: CASWDTRRFEAFF. CDR3 coding DNA: TGTGCCAGCTGGGACACCCGAAGATTTGAAGCTTTCTTT.

The chain is built from TRBV7-2 and TRBJ1-2, with unresolved D. Trimming took 0 bases from V and 2 from J, leaving 7 bases between them. CDR1 SGHTA and CDR2 FQGNSA come from the germline V gene. This CDR3 is built from 14 residues. The CDR3 spells CASSLAGSNYGYTF. The CDR3 DNA is TGTGCCAGCAGCTTAGCGGGCAGCAACTATGGCTACACCTTC.